The present TCR beta chain was sequenced within a study of OX40 agonist ivuxolimab in advanced cancers. Repertoires were generated with immunoSEQ multiplex PCR, while TCRdb's copy carries only in-frame clones and drops some. Here the sample spans about 55,000 clones, around nine tenths being singletons. The CDR3 length is 13 residues. Trimming cost V 3 bases and J 10 bases; bases outside gene matches: 6. The germline V gene has CDR1 SQVTM and CDR2 ANQGSEA. This chain joins TRBV29-1 and TRBJ2-1; TRBD2 matches at 10 bases. The material was CD4+ or CD8+ T cells sorted from blood, obtained in a trial of the OX40 agonist ivuxolimab. The TCR was taken from an adult with an advanced solid tumor such as melanoma, head and neck, liver or kidney cancer. CDR3 bases: TGCAGCGTTGAGGCTAGCGGGAGTCGGGAGCAGTTCTTC. It specifies CSVEASGSREQFF.